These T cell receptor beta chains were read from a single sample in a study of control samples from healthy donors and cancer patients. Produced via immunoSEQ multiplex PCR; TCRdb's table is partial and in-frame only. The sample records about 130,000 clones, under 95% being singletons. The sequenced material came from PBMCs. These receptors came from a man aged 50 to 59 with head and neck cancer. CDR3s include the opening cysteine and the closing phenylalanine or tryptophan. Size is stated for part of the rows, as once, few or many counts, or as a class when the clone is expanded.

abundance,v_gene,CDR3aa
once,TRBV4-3,CASSQGGLTEAFF
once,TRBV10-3,CAISQVGLDTIYF
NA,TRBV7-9,CASSQGQGATDTQYF
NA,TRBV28,CASSSGLRGYTF
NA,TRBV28,CAILRWDRANYGYTF
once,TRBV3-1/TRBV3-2,CASSQDTGFQETQYF
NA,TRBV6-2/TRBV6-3,CASSGSVRRGQPQHF
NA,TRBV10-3,CAISVRTGVSDEQYF
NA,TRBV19,CASSPDRQGASGANVLTF
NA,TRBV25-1,CASSGPLGKGSSYEQYF
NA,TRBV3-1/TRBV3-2,CASSYSSNQPQHF
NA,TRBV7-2,CASSSAPIYGYTF
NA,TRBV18,CASSLDENTGELFF
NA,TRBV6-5,CASSYLTGPNQPQHF
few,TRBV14,CASSRGTRGIDGYTF
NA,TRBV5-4,CASSRGQGGPTGELFF
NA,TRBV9,CASSPRTSGGLSTDTQYF
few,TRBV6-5,CASSYGSEAFF
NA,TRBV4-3,CASSQNLKETQYF
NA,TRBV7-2,CASSTQTVQINSPLHF
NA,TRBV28,CASSPPQIPRRQYF
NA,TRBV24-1,CATIGEAGYTF
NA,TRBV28,CASSLSTGTRPRTAFF
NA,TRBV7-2,CASSSNRGRGNEQFF
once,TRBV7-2,CASSLTEDYSYEQYF
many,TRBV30,CAWSLGRGHFNEQFF
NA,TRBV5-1,CASTGAGYPPGSYEQYF
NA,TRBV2,CASTLDRVLPGGYTF
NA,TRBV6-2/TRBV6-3,CASRYARLASDTQYF
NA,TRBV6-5,CASTPARGAAGELFF
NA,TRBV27,CASRGQLLREQYF
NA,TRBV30,CAWSPWGPDTQYF
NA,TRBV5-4,CASSDTRVDEKLFF
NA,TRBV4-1,CASSPQGNEQFF
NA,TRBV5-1,CASSSGGSGANVLTF
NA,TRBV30,CAWRGHSPLHF
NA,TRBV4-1,CASSQRAGAYQETQYF
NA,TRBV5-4,CASSRGQGAQEAFF
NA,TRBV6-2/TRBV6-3,CASSYLPLARVAKNIQYF
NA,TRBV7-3,CASSLGRGRNEQFF
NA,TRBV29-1,CSNYRTDHNTGELFF
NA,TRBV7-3,CASSSKQATTNTGELFF
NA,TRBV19,CASSPWTLGGNTEAFF
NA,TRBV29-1,CSVLTGSTEAFF
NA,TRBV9,CASSVGGTGGRYGYTF
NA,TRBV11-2,CASSLGGTYEQYF
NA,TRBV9,CASSLESGVQETQYF
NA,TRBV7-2,CASSPWTSGGYNEQFF
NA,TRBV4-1,CASSQGLAGGTTYNEQFF
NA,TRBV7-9,CASSIPGLATQYF
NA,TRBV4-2,CASSQGTSFLETQYF
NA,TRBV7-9,CASSSPYGQGNTEAFF
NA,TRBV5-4,CASSRWGTGGNEQFF
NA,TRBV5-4,CASSRTGATPGELFF
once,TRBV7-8,CASSLNTGGRETQYF